The 15 T cell receptor beta chains below were found in one sample sequenced in a study of T cells in Graves' hyperthyroidism and ophthalmopathy. Researchers took RNA transcripts and amplified the TCR beta CDR3 regions from them. The HTBI primer set drove a first-round RT-PCR of the TCR CDR3. TCRdb reanalysed the multiplex PCR reads using MiXCR and keeps one entry per CDR3 protein. The table records around 580,000 distinct CDR3 sequences, 16% of them present only once. Sequencing was performed on blood. The receptor source for this set is a woman aged 18-29 years with Graves' hyperthyroidism.

The V and J genes are TRBV6-5 and TRBJ1-1; D is unresolved. Germline values: CDR1 MNHEY, CDR2 SVGAGI. The CDR3 runs 12 residues. The germline V and J ends were trimmed by 6 bases and 4 bases, with 9 bases remaining between them. This CDR3 reads CASSYPATEAFF. The CDR3 nucleotides are TGTGCCAGCAGCTACCCAGCCACTGAAGCTTTCTTT.

At least ten counts were recorded for this clonotype. The V gene is TRBV18, the J gene TRBJ2-3, with a weak D call TRBD1 (5 bases). Germline loops: CDR1 KGHSH, CDR2 LQKENI. The CDR3 loop spans 15 amino acids. The ends were cut back, 2 bases at V and 8 bases at J, with 17 bases in the middle. The CDR3 reads CASSPGRVWNATQYF. As DNA, the CDR3 is TGTGCCAGCTCACCAGGCAGGGTGTGGAATGCTACGCAGTATTTT.

This chain uses TRBV29-1 with TRBJ2-7, with a tentative D call TRBD2 (6 bases). The V gene's germline CDR1 is SQVTM and CDR2 ANQGSEA. CDR3 length equals 13 residues. V was shortened by 1 base and J by 4 bases, with 11 bases between the two germline ends. CDR3 residues: CSVEAGEGYEQYF. The CDR3 DNA is TGCAGCGTTGAAGCGGGAGAGGGTTACGAGCAGTACTTC.

In this sample, this clonotype turned up many times. The chain employs TRBV7-2 and TRBJ2-3; D is perhaps TRBD2 (6 bases). V lost 7 bases, J lost 3 bases, and 14 bases lay in between. The CDR3 has 14 residues. Germline V gene lookup returns CDR1 SGHTA and CDR2 FQGNSA. The CDR3, as DNA: TGTGCCAGCACCTTGGCGGGGTTTACAGATACGCAGTATTTT. This encodes CASTLAGFTDTQYF.

The chain carries TRBV27 and TRBJ1-5; no reliable D call. Trimming removed 3 bases at V and 1 base at J, with 10 bases between. CDR1 and CDR2 from the germline V gene are MNHEY and SMNVEV (reference sequence). The CDR3 extends over 15 amino acids. In DNA, the CDR3 is TGTGCCAGCAGTTTTACGGGCGGAAGCAATCAGCCCCAGCATTTT. It encodes CASSFTGGSNQPQHF.

This clonotype was seen ten or more times. The V and J genes are TRBV6-5 and TRBJ2-1, with 10 bases matching TRBD2. The length of the CDR3 is 18 residues. CDR1 MNHEY and CDR2 SVGAGI come from the germline V gene. Trimming at V came to 0 bases and at J to 5 bases, leaving 10 bases not matched to a gene. CDR3 in DNA: TGTGCCAGCAGTTACTCCCCGCCGGGTAGCGGGGGGAACAATGAGCAGTTCTTC. This encodes CASSYSPPGSGGNNEQFF.

This chain uses TRBV2 with TRBJ2-2; TRBD1 might be the D (5 bases). Deletions cut 11 bases from V and 6 bases from J, with 22 bases between. The CDR3 has 15 amino acids. Germline V gene sequence: CDR1 SNHLY, CDR2 FYNNEI. The CDR3 DNA sequence: TGTGCCTCCACACGTTTAAGGGGCGGATCCGGGGAGCTGTTTTTT. Its protein is CASTRLRGGSGELFF.

This clonotype occurred a few times. The chain links TRBV20-1 to TRBJ1-5; the match to TRBD1 covers 9 bases. V gave up 3 bases and J gave up 7 bases; unmatched junction bases: 4. CDR1 DFQATT and CDR2 SNEGSKA come from the germline V gene (reference sequence). The CDR3 sequence is 13 residues long. In DNA form, the CDR3 reads TGCAGTGCTAGTTCGGGACAGGGACAGCCCCAGCATTTT. As protein: CSASSGQGQPQHF.

This clonotype was recorded at least ten times. This rearrangement joins TRBV7-6 to TRBJ1-1; D may be TRBD1 (6 bases). The CDR3 is 16 residues long. Trimming removed 0 bases at V and 4 bases at J, with 15 bases between. Looked up from germline, CDR1 is SGHVS and CDR2 is FNYEAQ. CDR3 sequence reads: CASSLAVLQGGTEAFF. The DNA of the CDR3 is TGTGCCAGCAGCTTAGCGGTCCTCCAAGGGGGCACTGAAGCTTTCTTT.

This clonotype showed up many times. This chain links TRBV7-3 with TRBJ2-1; TRBD2 aligns across 13 bases. The CDR3 is 15 amino acids. CDR1 and CDR2 from the germline V gene are SGHTA and FQGTGA. The V segment lost 5 bases and the J segment 6 bases; nucleotides outside the gene matches: 4. CDR3 in amino acids: CASSVLAGGGNEQFF. The CDR3 bases are TGTGCCAGCAGCGTACTAGCGGGGGGGGGCAATGAGCAGTTCTTC.

J is TRBJ1-2 and V is TRBV12-3 or TRBV12-4, with D maybe TRBD1 (5 bases). This CDR3 has 16 residues. V gave up 4 bases and J gave up 4 bases, with 19 bases separating them. CDR3 coding DNA: TGTGCCAGCAGTTCCCGGACCTCCCGAGGGGTCTATGGCTACACCTTC. Encoded protein: CASSSRTSRGVYGYTF.

This clonotype has only a few counts. The V gene is TRBV3-1, the J gene TRBJ2-3, with D uncertain. CDR1 LGHDT and CDR2 YNNKEL come from the germline V gene (reference sequence). There are 16 residues in the CDR3. V shed 3 bases and J shed 0 bases, with 13 bases lying between them. CDR3 in DNA: TGTGCCAGCAGCCATACGCCAACCTCTAGCACAGATACGCAGTATTTT. Residues: CASSHTPTSSTDTQYF.

J is TRBJ2-5 and V is TRBV2; D is undetermined. CDR1 is SNHLY and CDR2 is FYNNEI in the germline V gene. CDR3 length: 12 residues. The V end was cut by 7 bases, the J end by 0 bases, with 6 bases between. The CDR3 region is CASIRNQETQYF. The CDR3 bases are TGTGCCAGCATCCGAAACCAAGAGACCCAGTACTTC.

The chain employs TRBV12-3 or TRBV12-4 and TRBJ2-6; 8 bases fit TRBD1. The CDR3 covers 24 residues. The V gene end was trimmed by 2 bases and the J gene end by 1 base; junction bases not matched to a gene: 25. CDR3 sequence: CASSLSPLGQAFRRLDSGANVLTF. The CDR3 nucleotides read TGTGCCAGCAGTTTATCCCCCTTGGGACAGGCCTTTAGGCGCTTAGATTCTGGGGCCAACGTCCTGACTTTC.

This clonotype was detected a few times. The genes are TRBV10-3 and TRBJ1-2, with D maybe TRBD1 (6 bases). Per germline, CDR1 ENHRY and CDR2 SYGVKD. Trimming removed 4 bases at V and 2 bases at J, with 14 bases between. The CDR3 spans 15 residues. The CDR3 bases are TGTGCCATCAGTGTTTCAGGGGCTTCGAACTATGGCTACACCTTC. Amino acids: CAISVSGASNYGYTF.